The following is a T cell receptor (beta chain) sequence with its context. Its target is unknown. Other DNA sequences in the sample encode the same CDR3. V was pared by 1 base and J by 0 bases, with 10 bases between. The CDR3 totals 15 residues. The V gene's germline CDR1 is SGHTA and CDR2 FQGNSA. Here immunoSEQ multiplex PCR was the method, and the copy in TCRdb shows in-frame clones only, minus some. The table shows around 130,000 clones, with 91% occurring only once. The data originate from a study of T cell responses to AZD1222 COVID-19 vaccine. General study results and limits: Per reports, nearly half of all spike-specific TCRs target regions that are unmutated in variants. Sampling that yielded the repertoires occurred only after the peak T cell response. At baseline, seropositivity was found in only a handful of AZD1222 recipients. Across the whole spike, CD4 TCRs peaked at regions 160-218 and 743-854.

This TCR was sampled from an adult who received the MenACWY meningococcal vaccine as a control. This specimen consisted of peripheral blood, obtained 28 days after the second dose of the MenACWY control vaccine. The chain joins TRBV7-2 to TRBJ2-7; the D gene is possibly TRBD2 (6 bases). CDR3 protein: CASSLGSGSSYEQYF. CDR3 DNA sequence: TGTGCCAGCAGCTTAGGTAGCGGTAGCTCCTACGAGCAGTACTTC.